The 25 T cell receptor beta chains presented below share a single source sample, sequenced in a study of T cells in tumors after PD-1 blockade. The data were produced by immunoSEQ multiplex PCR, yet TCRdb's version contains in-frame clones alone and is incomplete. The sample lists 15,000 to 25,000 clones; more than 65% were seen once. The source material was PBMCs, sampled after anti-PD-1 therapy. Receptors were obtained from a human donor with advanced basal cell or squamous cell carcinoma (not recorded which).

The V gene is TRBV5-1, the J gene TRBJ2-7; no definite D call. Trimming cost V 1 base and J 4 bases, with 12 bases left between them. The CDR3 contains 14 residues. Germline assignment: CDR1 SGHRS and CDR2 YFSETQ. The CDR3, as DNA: TGCGCCAGCAGCTTGACGGGCCTCCGATACGAGCAGTACTTC. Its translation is CASSLTGLRYEQYF.

In DNA form, the CDR3 reads TGTGCCAGCAGCCAGCGACAGGGGCAACTAGATACGCAGTATTTT. The encoded protein is CASSQRQGQLDTQYF. The chain employs TRBV11-3 and TRBJ2-3, with 8 nucleotides matching TRBD1. Per germline, CDR1 SGHNT and CDR2 YENEEA. This CDR3 has 15 residues. Trimming cost V 5 bases and J 5 bases; bases outside gene matches: 9.

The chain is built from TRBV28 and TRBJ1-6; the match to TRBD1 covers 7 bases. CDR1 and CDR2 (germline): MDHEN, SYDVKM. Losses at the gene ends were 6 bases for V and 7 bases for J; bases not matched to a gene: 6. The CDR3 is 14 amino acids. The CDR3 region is CASRTGTDNSPLHF. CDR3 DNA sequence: TGTGCCAGCAGGACAGGGACTGACAATTCACCCCTCCACTTT.

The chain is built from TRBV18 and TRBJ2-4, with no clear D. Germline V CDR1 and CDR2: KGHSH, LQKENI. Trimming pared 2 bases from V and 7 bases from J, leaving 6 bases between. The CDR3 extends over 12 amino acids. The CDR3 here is CASSPDLNIQYF. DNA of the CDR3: TGTGCCAGCTCACCAGACCTGAACATTCAGTACTTC.

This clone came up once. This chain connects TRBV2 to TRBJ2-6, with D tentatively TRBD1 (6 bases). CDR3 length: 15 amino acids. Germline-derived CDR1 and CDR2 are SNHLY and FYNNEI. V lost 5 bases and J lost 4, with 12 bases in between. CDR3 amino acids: CASSPTGPGANVLTF. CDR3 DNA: TGTGCCAGCAGTCCGACAGGTCCCGGGGCCAACGTCCTGACTTTC.

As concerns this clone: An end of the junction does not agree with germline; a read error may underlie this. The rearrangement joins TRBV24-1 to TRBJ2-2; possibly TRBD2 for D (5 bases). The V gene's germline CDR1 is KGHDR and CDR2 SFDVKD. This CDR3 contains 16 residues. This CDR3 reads CATSEVTMREHRGAVF. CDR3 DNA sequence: TGTGCCACCAGTGAGGTGACTATGAGGGAACACCGGGGAGCTGTTTTT.

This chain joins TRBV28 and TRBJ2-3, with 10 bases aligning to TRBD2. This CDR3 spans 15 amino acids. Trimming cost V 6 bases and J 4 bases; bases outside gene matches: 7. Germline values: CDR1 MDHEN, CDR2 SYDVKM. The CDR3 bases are TGTGCCAGCAGCCGACGGCTAGCGGGAGCAGATACGCAGTATTTT. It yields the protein CASSRRLAGADTQYF.

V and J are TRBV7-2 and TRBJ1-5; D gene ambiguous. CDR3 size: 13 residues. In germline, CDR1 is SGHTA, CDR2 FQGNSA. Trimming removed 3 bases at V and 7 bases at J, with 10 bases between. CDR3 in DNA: TGTGCCAGCAGCTTCTCTGCCCGGCAGCCCCAGCATTTT. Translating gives CASSFSARQPQHF.

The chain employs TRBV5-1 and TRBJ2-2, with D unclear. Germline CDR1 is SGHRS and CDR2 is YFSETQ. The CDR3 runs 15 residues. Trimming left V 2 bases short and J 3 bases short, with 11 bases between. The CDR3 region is CASSFTERYTGELFF. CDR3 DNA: TGCGCCAGCAGCTTTACAGAGAGGTACACCGGGGAGCTGTTTTTT.

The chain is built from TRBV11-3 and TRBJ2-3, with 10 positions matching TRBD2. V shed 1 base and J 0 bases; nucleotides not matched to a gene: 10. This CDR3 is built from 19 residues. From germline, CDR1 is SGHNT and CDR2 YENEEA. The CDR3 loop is CASSLGVAGGQLSTDTQYF. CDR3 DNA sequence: TGTGCCAGCAGCTTAGGCGTAGCGGGGGGACAACTTAGCACAGATACGCAGTATTTT.

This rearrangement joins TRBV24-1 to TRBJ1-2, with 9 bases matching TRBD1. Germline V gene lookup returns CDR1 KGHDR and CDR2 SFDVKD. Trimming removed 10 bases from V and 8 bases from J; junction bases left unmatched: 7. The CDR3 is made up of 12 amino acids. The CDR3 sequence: CATRDRAYGYTF. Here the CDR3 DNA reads TGTGCCACTCGGGACAGGGCCTACGGCTACACCTTC.

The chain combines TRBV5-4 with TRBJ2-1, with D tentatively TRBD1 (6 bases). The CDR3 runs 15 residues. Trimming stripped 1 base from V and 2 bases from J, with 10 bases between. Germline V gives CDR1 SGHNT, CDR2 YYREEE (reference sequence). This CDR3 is CASSLWDKPYNEQFF. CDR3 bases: TGTGCCAGCAGCTTGTGGGACAAACCCTACAATGAGCAGTTCTTC.

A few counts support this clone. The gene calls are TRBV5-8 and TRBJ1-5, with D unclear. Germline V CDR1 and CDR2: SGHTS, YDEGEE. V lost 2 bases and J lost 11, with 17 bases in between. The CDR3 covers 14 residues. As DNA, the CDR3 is TGTGCCAGCAGCTTAGGAGGATACATCAGCACCCAGCATTTT. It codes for CASSLGGYISTQHF.

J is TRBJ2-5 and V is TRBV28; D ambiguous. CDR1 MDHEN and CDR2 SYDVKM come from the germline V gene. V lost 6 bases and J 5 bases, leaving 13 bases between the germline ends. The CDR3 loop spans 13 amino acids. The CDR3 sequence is CASSPLTKETQYF. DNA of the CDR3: TGTGCCAGCAGCCCTCTCACTAAGGAGACCCAGTACTTC.

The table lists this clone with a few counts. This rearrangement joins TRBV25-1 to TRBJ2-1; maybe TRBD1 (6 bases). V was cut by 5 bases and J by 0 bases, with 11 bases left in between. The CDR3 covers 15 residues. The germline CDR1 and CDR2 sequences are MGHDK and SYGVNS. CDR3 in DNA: TGTGCCAGCAGTACAGGGTTTAACTCCTACAATGAGCAGTTCTTC. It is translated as CASSTGFNSYNEQFF.

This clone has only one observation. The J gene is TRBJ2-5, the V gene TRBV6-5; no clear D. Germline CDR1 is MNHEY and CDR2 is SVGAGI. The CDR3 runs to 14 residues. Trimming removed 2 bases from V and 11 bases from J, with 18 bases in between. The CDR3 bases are TGTGCCAGCAGTTACCGAGGCCCCACGGGTTCTCAGTACTTC. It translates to CASSYRGPTGSQYF.

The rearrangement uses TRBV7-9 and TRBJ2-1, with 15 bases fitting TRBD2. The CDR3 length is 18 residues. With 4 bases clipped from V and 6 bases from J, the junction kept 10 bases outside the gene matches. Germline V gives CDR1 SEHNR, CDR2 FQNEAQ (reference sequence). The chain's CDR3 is CASSSRTSGRATINEQFF. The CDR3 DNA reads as TGTGCCAGCAGCTCCCGGACTAGCGGGAGGGCCACGATCAATGAGCAGTTCTTC.

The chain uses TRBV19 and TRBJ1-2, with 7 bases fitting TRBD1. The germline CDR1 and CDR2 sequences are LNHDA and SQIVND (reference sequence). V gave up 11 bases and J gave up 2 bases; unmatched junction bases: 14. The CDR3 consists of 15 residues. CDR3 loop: CADAPGIQGNYGYTF. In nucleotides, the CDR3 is TGTGCCGATGCTCCCGGGATACAGGGGAACTATGGCTACACCTTC.

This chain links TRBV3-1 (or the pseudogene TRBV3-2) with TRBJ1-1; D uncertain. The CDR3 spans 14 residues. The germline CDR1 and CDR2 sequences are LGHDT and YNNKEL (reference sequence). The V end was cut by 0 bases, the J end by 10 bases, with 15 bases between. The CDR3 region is CASSQDNRLLRAFF. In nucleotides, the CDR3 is TGTGCCAGCAGCCAAGATAATCGATTATTACGAGCTTTCTTT.

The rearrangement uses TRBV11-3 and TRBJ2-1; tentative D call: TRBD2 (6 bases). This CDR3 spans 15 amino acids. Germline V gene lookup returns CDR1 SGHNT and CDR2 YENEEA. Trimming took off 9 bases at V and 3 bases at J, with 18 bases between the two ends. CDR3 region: CASQRSAGHYNEQFF. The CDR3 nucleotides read TGTGCCAGTCAACGGAGCGCGGGGCACTACAATGAGCAGTTCTTC.

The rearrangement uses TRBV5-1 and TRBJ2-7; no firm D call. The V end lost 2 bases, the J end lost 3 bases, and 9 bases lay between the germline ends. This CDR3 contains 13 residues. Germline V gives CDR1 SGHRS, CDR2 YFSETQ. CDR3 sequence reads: CASSFGPNYEQYF. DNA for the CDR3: TGCGCCAGCAGCTTCGGACCGAACTACGAGCAGTACTTC. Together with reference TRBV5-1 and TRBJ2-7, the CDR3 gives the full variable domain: KAGVTQTPRYLIKTRGQQVTLSCSPISGHRSVSWYQQTPGQGLQFLFEYFSETQRNKGNFPGRFSGRQFSNSRSEMNVSTLELGDSALYLCASSFGPNYEQYFGPGTRLTVT.

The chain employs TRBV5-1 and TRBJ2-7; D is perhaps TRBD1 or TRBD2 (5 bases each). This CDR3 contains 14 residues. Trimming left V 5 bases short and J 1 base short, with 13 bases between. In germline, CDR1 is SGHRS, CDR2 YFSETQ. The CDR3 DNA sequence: TGCGCCAGCAGGAGAGAGGGGTGGTCCTACGAGCAGTACTTC. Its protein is CASRREGWSYEQYF.

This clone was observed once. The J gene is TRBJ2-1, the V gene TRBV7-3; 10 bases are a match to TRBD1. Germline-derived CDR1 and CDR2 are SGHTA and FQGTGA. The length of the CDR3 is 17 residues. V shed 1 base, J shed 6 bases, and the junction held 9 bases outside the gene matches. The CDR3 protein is CASSLKEGQGKSNEQFF. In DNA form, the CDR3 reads TGTGCCAGCAGCTTAAAGGAGGGACAGGGGAAAAGCAATGAGCAGTTCTTC.

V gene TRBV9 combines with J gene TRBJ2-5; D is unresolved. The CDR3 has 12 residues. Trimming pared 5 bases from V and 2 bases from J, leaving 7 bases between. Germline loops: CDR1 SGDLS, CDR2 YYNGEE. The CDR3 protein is CASSYGQETQYF. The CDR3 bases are TGTGCCAGCAGTTACGGACAAGAGACCCAGTACTTC.

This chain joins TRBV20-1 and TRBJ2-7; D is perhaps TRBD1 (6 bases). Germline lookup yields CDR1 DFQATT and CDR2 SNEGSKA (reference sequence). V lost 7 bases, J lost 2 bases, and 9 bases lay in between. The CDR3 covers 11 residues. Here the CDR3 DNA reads TGCAGTGTGAACAGGGCCTACGAGCAGTACTTC. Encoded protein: CSVNRAYEQYF.